Below are 11 T cell receptor beta chains sequenced from a single sample in a study of vaccination effects on CD4 cells after COVID-19 (dated by TCRdb to between 2020 and 2023). The library was built by means of the immunoSEQ multiplex PCR assay. TCRdb mirrors the immuneACCESS table, restricted to in-frame sequences. Some clones are absent from its copies; in checked studies, under half trace to an unresolved V gene, and the reason for the others is unknown. The sample table records some 60,000 clones; 70% to 80% of these occur just once. The ten largest clones take up around 2.8% of the sample. To identify antigen-specific CD4+ T cell clonotypes by their expansion, the ViraFEST assay first stimulated PBMC with viral peptide pools and then applied TCR sequencing. After 10 to 11 days of culture, CD4+ T cells were isolated with the EasySep CD4+ T cell isolation kit. Negative nucleocapsid antibody results before and after vaccination confirmed that the healthy vaccine recipients had no prior SARS-CoV-2 infection.

Antigens of these TCRs are unknown. Here the sequenced sample was CD4+ T cells from PBMCs cultured with HCoV-NL63 spike peptides, taken before COVID-19 vaccination. The sample's cell subset or site label, in plain terms: HCoV-NL63 spike overlapping peptide pool stimulation. The receptor source for this set is a human donor who received a COVID-19 vaccine.

The chain links TRBV29-1 to TRBJ1-3; possibly TRBD1 for D (5 bases). The CDR3 has 14 amino acids. From germline, CDR1 is SQVTM and CDR2 ANQGSEA. Trimming took 1 base from V and 2 from J, leaving 9 bases between them. The CDR3, as DNA: TGCAGCGTTGAAGGTCGGGGGACTGGAAACACCATATATTTT. Encoded protein: CSVEGRGTGNTIYF. Combining the CDR3 with reference TRBV29-1 and TRBJ1-3 gives the whole variable domain SAVISQKPSRDICQRGTSLTIQCQVDSQVTMMFWYRQQPGQSLTLIATANQGSEATYESGFVIDKFPISRPNLTFSTLTVSNMSPEDSSIYLCSVEGRGTGNTIYFGEGSWLTVV.

This clone was detected once. The chain carries TRBV7-2 and TRBJ1-1; a possible D gene is TRBD1 (5 bases). Germline CDR1 is SGHTA and CDR2 is FQGNSA. The CDR3 runs 16 residues. Deletions cut 1 base from V and 0 bases from J, with 12 bases between. CDR3 nucleotides: TGTGCCAGCAGCTTAGATTTGCGGGGGATGAACACTGAAGCTTTCTTT. Amino acid sequence: CASSLDLRGMNTEAFF.

The chain couples TRBV11-2 to TRBJ2-6; 7 bases line up with TRBD2. V shed 4 bases, J shed 0 bases, and the junction held 9 bases outside the gene matches. The CDR3 spans 18 residues. CDR1 is SGHAT and CDR2 is FQNNGV in the germline V gene. The CDR3 region has the DNA TGTGCCAGCAGCTCCAACCGGGAGGTCTTCTCTGGGGCCAACGTCCTGACTTTC. Translated, it gives CASSSNREVFSGANVLTF.

The CDR3 reads CASSSRPQGEDIQYF. DNA of the CDR3: TGCGCCAGCAGCTCCCGTCCCCAGGGGGAGGACATTCAGTACTTC. The rearrangement links TRBV5-1 to TRBJ2-4; D possibly corresponds to TRBD1 (7 bases). CDR1 SGHRS and CDR2 YFSETQ come from the germline V gene. The CDR3 sequence is 15 residues long. V lost 3 bases, J lost 8 bases, and 18 bases lay in between.

This clone came up once. The rearrangement links TRBV10-1 to TRBJ2-5; weak D call: TRBD2 (5 bases). The germline V and J ends were trimmed by 3 bases and 4 bases, with 12 bases remaining between them. This CDR3 has 14 residues. Germline loops: CDR1 WNHNN, CDR2 SYGVQD (reference sequence). DNA for the CDR3: TGCGCCAGCAGTGACTCCCGGGGTGGAGAGACCCAGTACTTC. Translation: CASSDSRGGETQYF.

This chain links TRBV5-6 with TRBJ1-6; D is perhaps TRBD1 (5 bases). The CDR3 has 11 amino acids. V dropped 2 bases and J dropped 14 bases, with 8 bases sitting between them. From germline, CDR1 is SGHDT and CDR2 YYEEEE. CDR3 DNA: TGTGCCAGCAGCTTCATGGGGGCCCTCCACTTT. Translation: CASSFMGALHF.

This clone was counted between two and nine times. CDR3 coding DNA: TGTGCTAGTGGTGGCGTCGCCCTGAACACCGGGGAGCTGTTTTTT. Its protein is CASGGVALNTGELFF. The chain couples TRBV12-5 to TRBJ2-2; D is uncertain. Germline CDR1 is LGHNT and CDR2 is FRNRAP. The CDR3 has 15 residues. Trimming cost V 5 bases and J 1 base, with 11 bases left between them.

The genes are TRBV6-5 and TRBJ1-4; unclear D gene. The CDR3 is 15 residues long. CDR1 and CDR2 (germline): MNHEY, SVGAGI. V lost 6 bases and J lost 0, with 11 bases in between. CDR3 nucleotide sequence: TGTGCCAGCAGGGATCAACACTCAACTAATGAAAAACTGTTTTTT. Protein: CASRDQHSTNEKLFF.

This clone has only one observation. The genes are TRBV11-2 and TRBJ2-5; no clear D. Deletions cut 1 base from V and 7 bases from J, with 13 bases between. CDR1 is SGHAT, CDR2 FQNNGV, per germline. CDR3 length: 14 amino acids. The CDR3 loop reads CASSLGRQPGTQYF. CDR3 nucleotides: TGTGCCAGCAGCTTAGGTAGACAACCTGGGACCCAGTACTTC.

This chain links TRBV28 with TRBJ1-1; 7 bases agree with TRBD1. Germline CDR1 reads MDHEN; CDR2 reads SYDVKM. CDR3 size: 14 residues. Trimming cost V 8 bases and J 4 bases; bases outside gene matches: 10. CDR3 protein: CASSVTGEVTEAFF. The CDR3 DNA reads TGTGCCAGCTCCGTAACAGGGGAGGTCACTGAAGCTTTCTTT.

V gene TRBV19 combines with J gene TRBJ1-4; D gene uncertain. This CDR3 region has 15 residues. Trimming took off 6 bases at V and 8 bases at J, with 19 bases between the two ends. Germline lookup yields CDR1 LNHDA and CDR2 SQIVND (reference sequence). The CDR3 loop is CASRREAASWEKLFF. CDR3 bases: TGTGCCAGTAGGAGGGAGGCGGCCTCGTGGGAAAAACTGTTTTTT. The whole variable domain, remainder taken from reference TRBV19 and TRBJ1-4, is DGGITQSPKYLFRKEGQNVTLSCEQNLNHDAMYWYRQDPGQGLRLIYYSQIVNDFQKGDIAEGYSVSREKKESFPLTVTSAQKNPTAFYLCASRREAASWEKLFFGSGTQLSVL.